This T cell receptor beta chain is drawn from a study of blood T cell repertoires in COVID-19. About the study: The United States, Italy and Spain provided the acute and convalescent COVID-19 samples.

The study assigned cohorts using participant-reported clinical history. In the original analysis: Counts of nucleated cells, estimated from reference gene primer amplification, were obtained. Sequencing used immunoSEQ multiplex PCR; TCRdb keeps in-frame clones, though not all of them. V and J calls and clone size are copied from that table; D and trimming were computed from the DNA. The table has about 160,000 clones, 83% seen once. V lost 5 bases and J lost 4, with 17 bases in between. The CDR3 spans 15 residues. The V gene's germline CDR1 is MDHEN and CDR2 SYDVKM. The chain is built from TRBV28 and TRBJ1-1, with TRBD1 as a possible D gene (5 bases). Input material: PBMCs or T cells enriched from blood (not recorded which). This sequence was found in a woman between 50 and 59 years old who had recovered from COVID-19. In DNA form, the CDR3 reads TGTGCCAGCAGTCCGGGGGGGGTCCGTTTCACTGAAGCTTTCTTT. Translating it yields CASSPGGVRFTEAFF.